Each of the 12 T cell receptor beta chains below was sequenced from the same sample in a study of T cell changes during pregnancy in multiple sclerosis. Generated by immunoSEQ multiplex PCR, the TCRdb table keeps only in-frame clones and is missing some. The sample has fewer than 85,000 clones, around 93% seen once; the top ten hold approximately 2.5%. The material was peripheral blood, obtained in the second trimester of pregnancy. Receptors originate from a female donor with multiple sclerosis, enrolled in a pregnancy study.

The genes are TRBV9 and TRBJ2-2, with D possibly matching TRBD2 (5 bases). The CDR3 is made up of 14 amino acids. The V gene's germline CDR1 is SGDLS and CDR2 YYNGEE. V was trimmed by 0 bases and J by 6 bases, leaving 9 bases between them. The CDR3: CASSVAGSSGELFF. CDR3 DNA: TGTGCCAGCAGCGTAGCGGGGTCATCCGGGGAGCTGTTTTTT.

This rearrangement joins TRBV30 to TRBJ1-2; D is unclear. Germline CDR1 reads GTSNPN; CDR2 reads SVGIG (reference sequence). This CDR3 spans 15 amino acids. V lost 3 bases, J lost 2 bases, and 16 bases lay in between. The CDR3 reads CAWRLGQLLNYGYTF. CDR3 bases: TGTGCCTGGAGGCTTGGGCAGCTCCTAAACTATGGCTACACCTTC.

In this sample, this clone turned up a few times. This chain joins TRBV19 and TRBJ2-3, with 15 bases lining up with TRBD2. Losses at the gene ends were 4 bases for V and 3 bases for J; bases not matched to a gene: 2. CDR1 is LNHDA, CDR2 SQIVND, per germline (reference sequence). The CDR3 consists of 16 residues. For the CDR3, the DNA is TGTGCCAGTAGTACTGGGACTAGCGGGGGGACAGATACGCAGTATTTT. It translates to CASSTGTSGGTDTQYF.

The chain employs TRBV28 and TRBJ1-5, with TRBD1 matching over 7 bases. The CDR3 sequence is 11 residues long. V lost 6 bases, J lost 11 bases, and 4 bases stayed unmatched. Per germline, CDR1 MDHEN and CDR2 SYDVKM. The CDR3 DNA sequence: TGTGCCAGCAGCCCCAGGGGGACCCAGCATTTT. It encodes CASSPRGTQHF. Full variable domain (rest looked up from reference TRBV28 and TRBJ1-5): DVKVTQSSRYLVKRTGEKVFLECVQDMDHENMFWYRQDPGLGLRLIYFSYDVKMKEKGDIPEGYSVSREKKERFSLILESASTNQTSMYLCASSPRGTQHFGDGTRLSIL.

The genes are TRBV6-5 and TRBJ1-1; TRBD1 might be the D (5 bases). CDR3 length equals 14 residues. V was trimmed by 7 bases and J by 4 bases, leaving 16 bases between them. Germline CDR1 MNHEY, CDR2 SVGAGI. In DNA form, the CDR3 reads TGTGCCAGCATGTACCGGGGGGAGGCCACTGAAGCTTTCTTT. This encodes CASMYRGEATEAFF.

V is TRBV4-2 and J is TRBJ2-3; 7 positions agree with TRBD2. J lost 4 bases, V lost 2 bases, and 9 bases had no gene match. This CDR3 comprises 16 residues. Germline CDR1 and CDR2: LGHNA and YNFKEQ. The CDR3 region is CASSQYGGGSADTQYF. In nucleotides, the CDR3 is TGTGCCAGCAGCCAATATGGGGGGGGAAGCGCAGATACGCAGTATTTT.

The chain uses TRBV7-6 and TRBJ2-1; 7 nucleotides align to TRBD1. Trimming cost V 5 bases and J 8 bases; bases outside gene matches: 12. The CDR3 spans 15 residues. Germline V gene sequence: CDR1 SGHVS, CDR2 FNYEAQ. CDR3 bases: TGTGCCAGCAGCCAACGGACAGGCCCTACCGATGAGCAGTTCTTC. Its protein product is CASSQRTGPTDEQFF.

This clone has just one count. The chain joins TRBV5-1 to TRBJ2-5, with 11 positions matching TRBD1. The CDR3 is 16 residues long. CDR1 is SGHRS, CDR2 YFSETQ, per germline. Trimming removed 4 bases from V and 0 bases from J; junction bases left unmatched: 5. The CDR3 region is CASSNGQGAYQETQYF. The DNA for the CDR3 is TGCGCCAGCAGCAACGGACAGGGGGCGTACCAAGAGACCCAGTACTTC.

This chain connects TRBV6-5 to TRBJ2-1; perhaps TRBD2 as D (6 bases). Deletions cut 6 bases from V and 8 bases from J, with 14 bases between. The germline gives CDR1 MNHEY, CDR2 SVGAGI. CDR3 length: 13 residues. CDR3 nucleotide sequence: TGTGCCAGCAGGACCCTAGCGTCCCATGAGCAGTTCTTC. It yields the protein CASRTLASHEQFF.

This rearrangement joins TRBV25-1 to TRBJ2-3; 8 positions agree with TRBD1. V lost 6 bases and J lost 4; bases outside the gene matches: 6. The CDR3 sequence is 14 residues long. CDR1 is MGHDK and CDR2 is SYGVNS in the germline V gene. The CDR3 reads CASRRTGSSDTQYF. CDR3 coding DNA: TGTGCCAGCAGAAGGACAGGGTCATCAGATACGCAGTATTTT.

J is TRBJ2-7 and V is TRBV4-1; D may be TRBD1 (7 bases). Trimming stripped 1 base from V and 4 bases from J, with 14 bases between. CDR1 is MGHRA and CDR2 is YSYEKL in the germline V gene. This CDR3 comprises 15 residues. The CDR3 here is CASSQVGGGLYEQYF. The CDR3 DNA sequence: TGCGCCAGCAGCCAAGTTGGAGGGGGCCTTTACGAGCAGTACTTC.

The CDR3 loop is CASSSPQEAPYNSPLHF. In DNA form, the CDR3 reads TGTGCCAGCAGCTCCCCTCAGGAGGCCCCCTATAATTCACCCCTCCACTTT. The rearrangement uses TRBV7-9 and TRBJ1-6; D is undetermined. Germline V gene data show CDR1 as SEHNR and CDR2 as FQNEAQ (reference sequence). V was shortened by 4 bases and J by 2 bases, with 15 bases between the two germline ends. The CDR3 loop spans 17 amino acids.